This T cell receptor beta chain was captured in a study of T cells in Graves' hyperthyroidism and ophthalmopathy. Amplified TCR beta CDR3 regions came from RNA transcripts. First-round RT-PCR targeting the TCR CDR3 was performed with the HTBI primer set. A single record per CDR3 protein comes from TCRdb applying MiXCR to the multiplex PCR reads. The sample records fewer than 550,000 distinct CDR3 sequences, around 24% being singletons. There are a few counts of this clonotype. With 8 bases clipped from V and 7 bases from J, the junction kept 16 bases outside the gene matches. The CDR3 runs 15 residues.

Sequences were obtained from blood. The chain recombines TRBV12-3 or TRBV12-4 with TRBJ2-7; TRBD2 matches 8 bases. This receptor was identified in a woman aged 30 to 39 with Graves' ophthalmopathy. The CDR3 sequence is CASAWGTSGSWEQYF. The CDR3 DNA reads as TGTGCCAGCGCGTGGGGTACTAGCGGAAGTTGGGAGCAGTACTTC.